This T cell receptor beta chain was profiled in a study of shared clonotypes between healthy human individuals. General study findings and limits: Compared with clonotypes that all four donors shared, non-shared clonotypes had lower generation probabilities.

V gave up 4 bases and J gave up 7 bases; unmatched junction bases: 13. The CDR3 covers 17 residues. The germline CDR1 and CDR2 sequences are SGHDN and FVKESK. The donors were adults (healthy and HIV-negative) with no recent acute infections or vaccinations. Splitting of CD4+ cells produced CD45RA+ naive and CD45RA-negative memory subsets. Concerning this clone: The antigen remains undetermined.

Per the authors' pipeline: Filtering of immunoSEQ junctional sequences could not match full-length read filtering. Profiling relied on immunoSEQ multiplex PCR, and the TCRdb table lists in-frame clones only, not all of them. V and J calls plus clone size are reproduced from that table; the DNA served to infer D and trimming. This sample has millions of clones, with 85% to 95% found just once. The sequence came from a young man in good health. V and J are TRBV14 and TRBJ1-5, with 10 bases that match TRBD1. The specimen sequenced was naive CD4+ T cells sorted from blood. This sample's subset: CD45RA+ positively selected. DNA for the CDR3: TGTGCCAGCAGCCGAAAGCCCGGGACAGGGGTTAGGCAGCCCCAGCATTTT. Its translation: CASSRKPGTGVRQPQHF.